One sample yielded the 25 T cell receptor beta chains listed below, sequenced in a study of identical twins. MiXCR was run by TCRdb on the 5' RACE reads, yielding one entry per CDR3 protein. The table records 200,000 to 300,000 distinct CDR3 sequences, roughly 13% of them present only once. Another study also made use of these data, one on yellow fever vaccine responses in identical twins.

What was sequenced was memory (CD45RO+) T cells sorted from blood. These receptors were obtained from a woman aged 18-29 years in good health.

This sequence joins TRBV5-6 and TRBJ1-5; weak D call: TRBD1 (5 bases). Germline CDR1 is SGHDT and CDR2 is YYEEEE. The CDR3 has 17 amino acids. Trimming pared 0 bases from V and 2 bases from J, leaving 15 bases between. CDR3 nucleotides: TGTGCCAGCAGCTTGGGCCCCCCGGGACGCCGCAATCAGCCCCAGCATTTT. Its protein is CASSLGPPGRRNQPQHF.

The chain uses TRBV25-1 and TRBJ2-7, with unresolved D. Germline V gene sequence: CDR1 MGHDK, CDR2 SYGVNS. The CDR3 has 14 amino acids. V was trimmed by 0 bases and J by 1 base, leaving 7 bases between them. The CDR3 protein is CASSEYGSSYEQYF. CDR3 sequence (DNA): TGTGCCAGCAGTGAATACGGATCTTCCTACGAGCAGTACTTC.

The V gene is TRBV18, the J gene TRBJ2-7, with 8 bases fitting TRBD1. From germline, CDR1 is KGHSH and CDR2 LQKENI. The V segment lost 3 bases and the J segment 2 bases; nucleotides outside the gene matches: 6. The CDR3 runs 15 residues. This CDR3 reads CASSPEQGGTYEQYF. The CDR3 DNA is TGTGCCAGCTCACCGGAACAGGGGGGTACCTACGAGCAGTACTTC.

Many counts were recorded for this clonotype. The CDR3 region is CSVGQGKTQYF. Written as DNA, the CDR3 is TGCAGCGTAGGGCAGGGGAAGACCCAGTACTTC. The genes are TRBV29-1 and TRBJ2-5; D might be TRBD1 (6 bases). Germline V gene data show CDR1 as SQVTM and CDR2 as ANQGSEA. The CDR3 length is 11 residues. V was trimmed by 6 bases and J by 6 bases, leaving 11 bases between them. Complete variable domain (other parts from reference TRBV29-1 and TRBJ2-5): SAVISQKPSRDICQRGTSLTIQCQVDSQVTMMFWYRQQPGQSLTLIATANQGSEATYESGFVIDKFPISRPNLTFSTLTVSNMSPEDSSIYLCSVGQGKTQYFGPGTRLLVL.

J is TRBJ2-3 and V is TRBV6-1; 15 positions agree with TRBD2. Trimming at V came to 2 bases and at J to 2 bases, leaving 14 bases not matched to a gene. Germline V gene sequence: CDR1 MNHNS, CDR2 SASEGT. The CDR3 is 21 residues long. The DNA for the CDR3 is TGTGCCAGCAGTGAAATGGCACCGGGACTAGCGGGGGGCCTCGTCACAGATACGCAGTATTTT. It specifies CASSEMAPGLAGGLVTDTQYF.

The rearrangement joins TRBV12-3 or TRBV12-4 to TRBJ1-2; D ambiguous. The CDR3 loop spans 16 amino acids. Deletions cut 6 bases from V and 4 bases from J, with 21 bases between. Written as DNA, the CDR3 is TGTGCCAGCAGCCCCACACCCCACGCAGGCTTCTATGGCTACACCTTC. Its protein is CASSPTPHAGFYGYTF.

The V call is TRBV13, the J call TRBJ2-2; D possibly matches TRBD1 or TRBD2 (5 bases each). Germline V gene data show CDR1 as PRHDT and CDR2 as FYEKMQ (reference sequence). V shed 5 bases and J shed 7 bases, with 14 bases lying between them. CDR3 length equals 14 residues. Here the CDR3 reads CASSLGTEGGELFF. The CDR3 DNA is TGTGCCAGCAGCCTGGGGACCGAGGGCGGGGAGCTGTTTTTT.

Regarding this clonotype: The junction departs from germline at one end; a sequencing error may be responsible. The V gene is TRBV7-7, the J gene TRBJ2-1; 8 bases line up with TRBD1. The germline gives CDR1 SSHAT, CDR2 FNYEAQ (reference sequence). This CDR3 spans 19 amino acids. CDR3 sequence reads: CASSPIPVRDRGSHNEQFF. In DNA form, the CDR3 reads TGTGCTAGCAGCCCAATTCCTGTCCGCGACAGGGGCTCCCACAATGAGCAGTTCTTC.

This clonotype was seen ten or more times. This chain joins TRBV5-5 and TRBJ1-1; D not resolved. Trimming removed 4 bases from V and 1 base from J, with 14 bases in between. The CDR3 contains 15 residues. Germline V gives CDR1 SGHKS, CDR2 YYEKEE (reference sequence). The CDR3: CASSPAGVWNTEAFF. The CDR3 DNA is TGTGCCAGCAGCCCCGCCGGGGTCTGGAACACTGAAGCTTTCTTT.

This clonotype was detected a few times. V gene TRBV7-8 combines with J gene TRBJ2-5; TRBD1 is a possible D gene (6 bases). Per the germline V gene, CDR1 is SGHVS and CDR2 is FQNEAQ. The CDR3 sequence is 15 residues long. V was shortened by 0 bases and J by 5 bases, with 13 bases between the two germline ends. Written as DNA, the CDR3 is TGTGCCAGCAGCTTAGCGGACAGTTGGGGGGAGACCCAGTACTTC. Translation: CASSLADSWGETQYF.

The gene calls are TRBV7-2 and TRBJ2-7, with D maybe TRBD1 (5 bases). This CDR3 has 16 amino acids. V was trimmed by 2 bases and J by 2 bases, leaving 16 bases between them. Germline CDR1 SGHTA, CDR2 FQGNSA. CDR3 DNA sequence: TGTGCCAGCAGCTTACCAAGACAGCTAGGGACCTACGAGCAGTACTTC. It yields the protein CASSLPRQLGTYEQYF.

This clonotype was counted at least ten times. The J gene is TRBJ2-5, the V gene TRBV7-2, with 8 bases that match TRBD1. The CDR3 has 15 residues. J was trimmed by 4 bases and V by 5 bases; bases with no gene match: 9. Germline CDR1 is SGHTA and CDR2 is FQGNSA. The chain's CDR3 is CASSRTDRVRETQYF. CDR3 DNA sequence: TGTGCCAGCAGCCGAACGGACAGGGTTCGAGAGACCCAGTACTTC.

This clonotype came up many times. The chain joins TRBV12-3 or TRBV12-4 to TRBJ1-5; D gene unclear. V was cut by 3 bases and J by 3 bases, with 6 bases left in between. The CDR3 covers 13 residues. In DNA form, the CDR3 reads TGTGCCAGCAGTTTTCTGAACAATCAGCCCCAGCATTTT. This encodes CASSFLNNQPQHF.

This clonotype turned up a few times. The chain combines TRBV15 with TRBJ2-5; no clear D. CDR1 and CDR2 (germline): LNHNV, YYDKDF (reference sequence). V was shortened by 0 bases and J by 5 bases, with 7 bases between the two germline ends. CDR3 length: 13 residues. The CDR3 reads CATSRDPRETQYF. The CDR3 coding sequence is TGTGCCACCAGCAGAGATCCGAGGGAGACCCAGTACTTC.

This clonotype was observed at least ten times. This chain connects TRBV20-1 to TRBJ2-7, with D uncertain. Germline V gives CDR1 DFQATT, CDR2 SNEGSKA (reference sequence). The CDR3 consists of 12 residues. Trimming shortened V by 3 bases and J by 7 bases, and 13 bases separated the two germline ends. The CDR3 nucleotides read TGCAGTGCTAGTACTGAGCCCCAGGAGCAGTACTTC. Amino acid sequence: CSASTEPQEQYF.

The chain employs TRBV29-1 and TRBJ2-3; D perhaps matches TRBD2 (6 bases). The germline V gene has CDR1 SQVTM and CDR2 ANQGSEA. The V end was cut by 7 bases, the J end by 2 bases, with 13 bases between. The CDR3 consists of 13 residues. The CDR3 is CSGGEAYTDTQYF. The CDR3 DNA is TGCAGCGGGGGGGAGGCCTACACAGATACGCAGTATTTT.

The chain links TRBV27 to TRBJ2-7; a possible D gene is TRBD2 (6 bases). The CDR3 spans 14 residues. Trimming left V 6 bases short and J 2 bases short, with 14 bases between. CDR1 and CDR2 (germline): MNHEY, SMNVEV (reference sequence). The DNA of the CDR3 is TGTGCCAGCAGCCCGGTGGGGGGTCCCTACGAGCAGTACTTC. It encodes CASSPVGGPYEQYF.

In this sample, this clonotype turned up a few times. The chain uses TRBV5-4 and TRBJ2-3; TRBD1 matches 7 bases. The V gene's germline CDR1 is SGHNT and CDR2 YYREEE (reference sequence). V lost 2 bases, J lost 1 base, and 10 bases stayed unmatched. CDR3 length: 17 residues. DNA of the CDR3: TGTGCCAGCAGCTTATTTCTAGGGGGCGCAGGCACAGATACGCAGTATTTT. Amino acids: CASSLFLGGAGTDTQYF.

The chain carries TRBV5-6 and TRBJ1-1; no definite D call. Germline V gives CDR1 SGHDT, CDR2 YYEEEE. CDR3 length: 14 amino acids. The V end lost 5 bases, the J end lost 1 base, and 12 bases lay between the germline ends. CDR3: CASSRPAPNTEAFF. The CDR3, as DNA: TGTGCCAGCAGTAGGCCCGCTCCGAACACTGAAGCTTTCTTT.

The chain combines TRBV20-1 with TRBJ1-2, with D possibly matching TRBD1 (5 bases). The CDR3 has 12 amino acids. Germline assignment: CDR1 DFQATT and CDR2 SNEGSKA (reference sequence). CDR3 bases: TGCAGCCAGGAAGGGGAGAACTATGGCTACACCTTC. This codes for CSQEGENYGYTF.

The chain carries TRBV5-6 and TRBJ2-5; 8 nucleotides agree with TRBD1. Germline lookup yields CDR1 SGHDT and CDR2 YYEEEE. J gave up 2 bases and V 6 bases, and 3 bases lay outside the gene matches. CDR3 length equals 13 residues. In nucleotides, the CDR3 is TGTGCCAGCATACGACAGGGGCAAGAGACCCAGTACTTC. Encoded protein: CASIRQGQETQYF.

This clonotype was detected ten times or more. The V gene is TRBV29-1, the J gene TRBJ2-1; no clear D. V lost 3 bases, J lost 8 bases, and 17 bases lay in between. The germline V gene has CDR1 SQVTM and CDR2 ANQGSEA. The CDR3 extends over 14 amino acids. The CDR3 DNA sequence: TGCAGCGTTGAGGCGAACTACCCACCGGATGAGCAGTTCTTC. It encodes CSVEANYPPDEQFF.

This clonotype was detected ten times or more. In DNA form, the CDR3 reads TGCGCCAGCAGCCAAGATCCTAGCGGGACCTCCTACAATGAGCAGTTCTTC. This sequence encodes CASSQDPSGTSYNEQFF. The chain employs TRBV4-3 and TRBJ2-1; the match to TRBD2 covers 9 bases. The CDR3 runs 17 residues. Germline CDR1 LGHNA, CDR2 YSLEER. Trimming removed 0 bases from V and 0 bases from J; junction bases left unmatched: 3.

This clonotype has a handful of counts. CDR3 in amino acids: CASNPTGGRDTGELFF. In DNA, the CDR3 is TGTGCCAGCAACCCAACGGGGGGCCGAGACACCGGGGAGCTGTTTTTT. V is TRBV9 and J is TRBJ2-2, with D possibly matching TRBD2 (7 bases). Germline loops: CDR1 SGDLS, CDR2 YYNGEE. Deletions cut 6 bases from V and 3 bases from J, with 18 bases between. The CDR3 is 16 amino acids.

The chain couples TRBV7-2 to TRBJ1-5; D is perhaps TRBD1 (6 bases). The germline CDR1 and CDR2 sequences are SGHTA and FQGNSA. CDR3 size: 15 residues. V lost 1 base, J lost 2 bases, and 9 bases lay in between. The CDR3, as DNA: TGTGCCAGCAGCTTAGTTTCAGGGGGCAATCAGCCCCAGCATTTT. Encoded protein: CASSLVSGGNQPQHF.